This T cell receptor beta chain was documented in a study of CD8 T cells in ankylosing spondylitis (dated by TCRdb to about 2017). With regard to the full study: To find TCR variants linked to disease, the study profiled T cell receptor beta repertoires in ankylosing spondylitis patients and healthy donors. The full study cohort comprised about 24 ankylosing spondylitis patients and 85 to 120 healthy donors. Peripheral blood was sampled, and synovial fluid was additionally collected from ankylosing spondylitis patients.

TCRdb names Illumina HiSeq 2500 as the instrument used. Quantitative 5'-RACE with molecular barcodes was used to prepare TCR beta libraries. In the original analysis: Disease-linked TCR variants were identified with a new computational method built on a probabilistic model of VDJ rearrangement. Using fastp at Q25 and MiXCR, TCRdb reprocessed the public reads and kept productive beta chains. CDR3 protein duplicates are merged, each entry listing the most common genes and DNA. TCRdb's processing, not the authors' own work, is the source of the V and J calls. This sample comprises about 120,000 distinct CDR3 sequences, roughly 13% of them detected only once. The biggest ten clones account for 3% of the sample. Based on the germline V gene, the CDR1 and CDR2 sequences are SGDLS and YYNGEE. The junction shows trimming of 0 bases on V and 4 bases on J, plus 16 bases between the germline ends. The CDR3 runs 17 amino acids, cysteine and phenylalanine included. Here the CDR3 DNA is all that survives: 51 bases in frame from base 1.

What the research found in general, with its limitations: Significant enrichment of the disease-linked clones was reported in matched synovial fluid samples from ankylosing spondylitis patients. Some TCR beta motif variants had previously been reported in synovial fluid and blood of reactive arthritis patients, which suggested common disease-initiation mechanisms. Blood from ankylosing spondylitis patients appeared to be characterized by a TCR beta motif composed of several highly homologous amino acid variants. A CD8+ phenotype was shown by the disease-linked clones, which were found at relatively low frequencies in peripheral blood.

This clonotype occurred many times. Its binding antigen is unknown. No base quality values were provided; no much bigger clone lies one nucleotide off. The chain is encoded by TRBV9 joined to TRBJ2-2; the D gene cannot be resolved beyond TRBD1 or TRBD2, each matching 5 bases. The sample taken for sequencing was blood, either unsorted or a sorted T cell fraction (not recorded which). The clonotype was recovered from a female donor with ankylosing spondylitis or in good health (not recorded which). The encoded CDR3 is CASSVGGWGPPTGELFF. The sequence in DNA is TGTGCCAGCAGCGTAGGAGGTTGGGGACCACCCACCGGGGAGCTGTTTTTT.